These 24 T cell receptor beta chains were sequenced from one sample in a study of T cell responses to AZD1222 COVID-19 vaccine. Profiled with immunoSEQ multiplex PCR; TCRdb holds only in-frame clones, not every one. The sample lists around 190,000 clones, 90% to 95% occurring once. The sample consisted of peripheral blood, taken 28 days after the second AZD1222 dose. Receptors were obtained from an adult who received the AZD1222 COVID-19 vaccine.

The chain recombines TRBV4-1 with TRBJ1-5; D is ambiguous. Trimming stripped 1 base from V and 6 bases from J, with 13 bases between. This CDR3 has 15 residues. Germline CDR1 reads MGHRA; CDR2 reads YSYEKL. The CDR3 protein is CASSQGVGRGQPQHF. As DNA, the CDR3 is TGCGCCAGCAGCCAAGGAGTGGGAAGAGGTCAGCCCCAGCATTTT.

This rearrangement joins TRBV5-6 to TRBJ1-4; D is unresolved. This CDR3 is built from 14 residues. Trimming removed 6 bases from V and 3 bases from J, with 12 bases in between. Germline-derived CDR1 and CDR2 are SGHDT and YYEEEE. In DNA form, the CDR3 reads TGTGCCAGCACCCCGTGGGCCTCTAATGAAAAACTGTTTTTT. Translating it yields CASTPWASNEKLFF.

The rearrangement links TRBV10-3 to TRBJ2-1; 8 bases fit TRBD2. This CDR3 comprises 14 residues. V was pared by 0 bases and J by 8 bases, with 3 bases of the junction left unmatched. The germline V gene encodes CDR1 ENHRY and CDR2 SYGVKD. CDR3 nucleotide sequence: TGTGCCATCAGTGAGTCGCGGGAGGTGGATGAGCAGTTCTTC. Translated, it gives CAISESREVDEQFF.

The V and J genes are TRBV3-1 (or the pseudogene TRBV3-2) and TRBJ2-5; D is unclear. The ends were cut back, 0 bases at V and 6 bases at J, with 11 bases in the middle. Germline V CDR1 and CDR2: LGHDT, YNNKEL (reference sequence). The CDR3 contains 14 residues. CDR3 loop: CASSQDPSWQTQYF. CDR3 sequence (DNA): TGTGCCAGCAGCCAAGATCCATCCTGGCAGACCCAGTACTTC.

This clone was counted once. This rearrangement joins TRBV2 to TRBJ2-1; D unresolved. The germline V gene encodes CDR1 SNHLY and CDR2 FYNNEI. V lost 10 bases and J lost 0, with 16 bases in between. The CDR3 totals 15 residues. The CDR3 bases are TGTGCCACCCAGTTGGAGCCCAGCTCCTACAATGAGCAGTTCTTC. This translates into CATQLEPSSYNEQFF.

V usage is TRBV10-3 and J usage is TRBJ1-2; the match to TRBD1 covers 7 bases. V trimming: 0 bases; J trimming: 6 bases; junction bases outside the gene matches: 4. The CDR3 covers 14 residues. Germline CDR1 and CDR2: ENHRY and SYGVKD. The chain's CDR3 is CAISESTGKDGYTF. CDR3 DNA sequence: TGTGCCATCAGTGAGTCGACAGGGAAGGATGGCTACACCTTC.

The CDR3 loop reads CASSLAVDRTLHEQYF. The CDR3 nucleotides read TGTGCCAGCAGCTTGGCCGTAGACAGAACCTTGCACGAGCAGTACTTC. This chain joins TRBV5-6 and TRBJ2-7; a possible D gene is TRBD1 (5 bases). CDR1 SGHDT and CDR2 YYEEEE come from the germline V gene. The CDR3 is 16 amino acids. The V and J ends lost 0 bases and 5 bases respectively, with 18 bases between them.

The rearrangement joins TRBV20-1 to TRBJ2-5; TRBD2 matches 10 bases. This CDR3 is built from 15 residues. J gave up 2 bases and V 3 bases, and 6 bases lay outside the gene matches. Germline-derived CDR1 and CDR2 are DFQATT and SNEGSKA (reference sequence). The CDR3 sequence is CSASSSGGLQETQYF. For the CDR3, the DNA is TGCAGTGCTAGTTCTAGCGGGGGCCTGCAAGAGACCCAGTACTTC.

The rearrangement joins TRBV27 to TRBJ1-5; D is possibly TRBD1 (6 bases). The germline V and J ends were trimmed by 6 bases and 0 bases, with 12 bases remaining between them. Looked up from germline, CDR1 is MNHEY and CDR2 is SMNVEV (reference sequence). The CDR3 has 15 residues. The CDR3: CASRTGTYSNQPQHF. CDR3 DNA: TGTGCCAGCAGAACAGGGACCTATAGCAATCAGCCCCAGCATTTT.

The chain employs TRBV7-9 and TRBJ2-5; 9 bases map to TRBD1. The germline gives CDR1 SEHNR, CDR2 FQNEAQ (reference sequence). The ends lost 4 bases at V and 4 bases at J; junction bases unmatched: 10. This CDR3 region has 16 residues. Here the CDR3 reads CASSSRGQGGRETQYF. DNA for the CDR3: TGTGCCAGCAGCTCTCGGGGACAGGGAGGTCGAGAGACCCAGTACTTC. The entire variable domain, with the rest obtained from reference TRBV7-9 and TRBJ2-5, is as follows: DTGVSQNPRHKITKRGQNVTFRCDPISEHNRLYWYRQTLGQGPEFLTYFQNEAQLEKSRLLSDRFSAERPKGSFSTLEIQRTEQGDSAMYLCASSSRGQGGRETQYFGPGTRLLVL.

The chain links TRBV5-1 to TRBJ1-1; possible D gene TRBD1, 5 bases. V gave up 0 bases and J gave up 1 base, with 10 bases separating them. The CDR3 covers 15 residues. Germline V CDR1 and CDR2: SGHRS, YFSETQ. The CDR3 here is CASSLVGVANTEAFF. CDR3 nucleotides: TGCGCCAGCAGCTTGGTAGGGGTTGCGAACACTGAAGCTTTCTTT.

The CDR3 nucleotides read TGTGCCAGCACGATAGAGCGGTCTAATGAAAAACTGTTTTTT. This codes for CASTIERSNEKLFF. The rearrangement joins TRBV5-4 to TRBJ1-4; D not resolved. The V gene lost 6 bases and the J gene lost 3 bases, with 12 bases spanning the gap. The CDR3 spans 14 residues. Germline V gives CDR1 SGHNT, CDR2 YYREEE (reference sequence).

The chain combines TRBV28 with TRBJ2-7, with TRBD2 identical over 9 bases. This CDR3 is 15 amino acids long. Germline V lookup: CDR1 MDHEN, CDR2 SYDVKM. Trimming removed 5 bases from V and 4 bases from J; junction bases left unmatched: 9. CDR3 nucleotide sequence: TGTGCCAGCAGTGTAAATAGCGGGAGTTCGTACGAGCAGTACTTC. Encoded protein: CASSVNSGSSYEQYF.

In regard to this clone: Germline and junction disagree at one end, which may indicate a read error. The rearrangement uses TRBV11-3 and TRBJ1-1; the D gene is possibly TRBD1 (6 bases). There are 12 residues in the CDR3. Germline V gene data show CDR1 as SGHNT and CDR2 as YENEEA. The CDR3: CASTLTGSEAFF. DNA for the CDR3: TGTGCCAGCACCTTAACAGGGTCTGAAGCTTTCTTT.

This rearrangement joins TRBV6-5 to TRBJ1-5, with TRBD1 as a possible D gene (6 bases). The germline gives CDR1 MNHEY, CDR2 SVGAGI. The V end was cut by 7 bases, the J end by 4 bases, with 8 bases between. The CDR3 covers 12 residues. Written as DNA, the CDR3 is TGTGCCAGCAATACAGGGAATCAGCCCCAGCATTTT. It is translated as CASNTGNQPQHF.

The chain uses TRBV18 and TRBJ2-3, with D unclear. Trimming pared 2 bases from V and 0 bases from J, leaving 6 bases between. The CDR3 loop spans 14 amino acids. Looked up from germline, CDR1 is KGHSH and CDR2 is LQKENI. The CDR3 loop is CASSPGYSTDTQYF. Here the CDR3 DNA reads TGTGCCAGCTCACCAGGGTACAGCACAGATACGCAGTATTTT.

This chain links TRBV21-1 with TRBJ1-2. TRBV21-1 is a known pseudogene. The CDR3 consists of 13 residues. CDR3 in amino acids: CASSKVRGTGYTF. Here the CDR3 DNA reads TGTGCCAGCAGCAAAGTGAGGGGTACGGGCTACACCTTC.

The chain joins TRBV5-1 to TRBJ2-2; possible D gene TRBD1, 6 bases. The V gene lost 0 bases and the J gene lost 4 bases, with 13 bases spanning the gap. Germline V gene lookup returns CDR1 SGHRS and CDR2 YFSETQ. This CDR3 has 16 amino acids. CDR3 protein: CASSLGQGTFTGELFF. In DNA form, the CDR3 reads TGCGCCAGCAGCTTGGGGCAGGGGACATTCACCGGGGAGCTGTTTTTT. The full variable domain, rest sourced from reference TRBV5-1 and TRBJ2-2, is KAGVTQTPRYLIKTRGQQVTLSCSPISGHRSVSWYQQTPGQGLQFLFEYFSETQRNKGNFPGRFSGRQFSNSRSEMNVSTLELGDSALYLCASSLGQGTFTGELFFGEGSRLTVL.

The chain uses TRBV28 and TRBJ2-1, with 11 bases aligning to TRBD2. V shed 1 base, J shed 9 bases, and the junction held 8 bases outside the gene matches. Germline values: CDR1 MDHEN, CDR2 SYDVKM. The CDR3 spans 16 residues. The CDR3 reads CASSLYLAGGSSEQFF. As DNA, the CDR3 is TGTGCCAGCAGTTTATACCTAGCGGGAGGATCCAGTGAGCAGTTCTTC.

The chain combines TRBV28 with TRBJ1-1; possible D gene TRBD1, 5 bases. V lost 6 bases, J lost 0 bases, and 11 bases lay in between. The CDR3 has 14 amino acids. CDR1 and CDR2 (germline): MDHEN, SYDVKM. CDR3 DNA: TGTGCCAGCAGACCATCGGGGCTGAACACTGAAGCTTTCTTT. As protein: CASRPSGLNTEAFF.

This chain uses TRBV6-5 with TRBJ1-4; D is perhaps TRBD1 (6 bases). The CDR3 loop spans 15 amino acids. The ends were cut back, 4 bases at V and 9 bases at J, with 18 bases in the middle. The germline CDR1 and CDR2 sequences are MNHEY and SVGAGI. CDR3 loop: CASSFQGGGEKKLFF. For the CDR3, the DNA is TGTGCCAGCAGTTTCCAGGGTGGGGGCGAGAAAAAACTGTTTTTT.

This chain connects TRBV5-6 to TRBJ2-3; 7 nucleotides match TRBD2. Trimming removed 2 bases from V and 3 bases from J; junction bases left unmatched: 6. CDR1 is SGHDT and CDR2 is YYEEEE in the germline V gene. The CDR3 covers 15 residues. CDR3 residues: CASSFRGRRTDTQYF. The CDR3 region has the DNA TGTGCCAGCAGCTTTCGCGGGAGAAGGACAGATACGCAGTATTTT.

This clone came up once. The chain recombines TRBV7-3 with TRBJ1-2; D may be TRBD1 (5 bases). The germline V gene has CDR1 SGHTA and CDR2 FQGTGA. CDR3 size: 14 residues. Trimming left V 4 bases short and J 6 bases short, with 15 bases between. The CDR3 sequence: CASSSLGGDDGYTF. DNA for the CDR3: TGTGCCAGCAGCTCGCTCGGGGGTGACGATGGCTACACCTTC. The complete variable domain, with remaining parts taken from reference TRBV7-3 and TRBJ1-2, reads GAGVSQTPSNKVTEKGKYVELRCDPISGHTALYWYRQSLGQGPEFLIYFQGTGAADDSGLPNDRFFAVRPEGSVSTLKIQRTERGDSAVYLCASSSLGGDDGYTFGSGTRLTVV.

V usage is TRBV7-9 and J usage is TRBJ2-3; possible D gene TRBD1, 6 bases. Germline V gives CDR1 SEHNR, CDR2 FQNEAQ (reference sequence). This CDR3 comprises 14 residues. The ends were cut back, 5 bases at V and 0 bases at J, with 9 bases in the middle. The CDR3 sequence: CASSLDSSTDTQYF. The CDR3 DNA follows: TGTGCCAGCAGCCTGGACAGTAGCACAGATACGCAGTATTTT.